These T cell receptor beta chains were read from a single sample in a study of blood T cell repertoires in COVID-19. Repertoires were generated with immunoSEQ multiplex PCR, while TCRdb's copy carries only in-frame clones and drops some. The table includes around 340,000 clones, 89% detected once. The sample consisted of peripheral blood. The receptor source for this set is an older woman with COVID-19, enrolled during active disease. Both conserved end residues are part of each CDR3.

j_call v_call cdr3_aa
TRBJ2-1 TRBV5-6 CASSSLGQGAYNEQFF
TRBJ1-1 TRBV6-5 CASRRTEAFF
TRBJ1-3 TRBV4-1 CASSQDRGSGNTIYF
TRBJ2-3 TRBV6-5 CASSSGGGGTDTQYF
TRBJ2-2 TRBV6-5 CASRIQGPGGELFF
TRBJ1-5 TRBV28 CASRDRVYLYQPQHF
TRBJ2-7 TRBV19 CASSTHGTGGRGEQYF
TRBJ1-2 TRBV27 CASSPRNRGGTNYGYTF
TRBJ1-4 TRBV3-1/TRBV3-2 CASSLLGQGTNEKLFF
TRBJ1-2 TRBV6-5 CASRLLPGDAYGYTF
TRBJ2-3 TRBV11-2 CASSSRGAGATDTQYF
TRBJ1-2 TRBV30 CAWSVRGYGYTF
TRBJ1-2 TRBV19 CASSAGAVGYTF
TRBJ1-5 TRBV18 CASKQGYNQPQHF
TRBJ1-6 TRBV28 CASSRDSLFRGSPLHF
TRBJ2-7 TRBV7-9 CASSSTTYEQYF
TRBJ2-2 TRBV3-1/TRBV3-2 CASSPWTSGFGELFF
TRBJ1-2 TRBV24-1 CATSDPWTGRYGYTF
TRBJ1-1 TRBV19 CASRGQGANTEAFF
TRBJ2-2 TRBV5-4 CAARGSGGPYTGELFF
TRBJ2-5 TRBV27 CASSLSVGTRETQYF
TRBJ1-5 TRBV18 CASSPQGYQPQHF
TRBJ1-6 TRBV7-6 CASSLDINYNSPLHF
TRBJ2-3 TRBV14 CASSRYRAEDTQYF
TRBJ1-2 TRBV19 CASSYRGAVNYGYTF
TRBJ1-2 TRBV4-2 CASSQDNRGNYGYTF
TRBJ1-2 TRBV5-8 CASTVIQGVGYGYTF
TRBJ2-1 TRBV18 CASSPTRADEQFF
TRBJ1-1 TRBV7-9 CASWTGGHTEAFF
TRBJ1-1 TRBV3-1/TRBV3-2 CASSQASRVTEAFF
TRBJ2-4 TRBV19 CASSTPGTGGNIQYF
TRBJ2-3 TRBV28 CASSFPASSTQYF
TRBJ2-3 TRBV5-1 CASSSSAGTTTDTQYF
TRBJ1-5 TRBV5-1 CASSRDGGSMEPQHF
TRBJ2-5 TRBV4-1 CASSQDRGPGETQYF
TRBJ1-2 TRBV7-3 CASSPQDNYGYTF
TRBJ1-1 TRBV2 CASSTTGGTEAFF
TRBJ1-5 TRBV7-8 CASSLTLQGTYNQPQHF
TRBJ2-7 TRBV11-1 CASSLAVDTPPSYEQYF
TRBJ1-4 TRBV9 CASSVSRTGDEKLFF
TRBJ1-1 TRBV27 CASSSGDTEAFF
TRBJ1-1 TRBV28 CASSSPGGGKNTEAFF
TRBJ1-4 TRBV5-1 CASSSGQTNEKLFF
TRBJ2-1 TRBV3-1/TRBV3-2 CASSRDYQYNEQFF
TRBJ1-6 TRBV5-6 CASSSPGANSPLHF
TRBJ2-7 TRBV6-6 CASRASGGLEQYF
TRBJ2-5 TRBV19 CASSHSYRDQETQYF
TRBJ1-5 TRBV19 CASSTNSNQPQHF
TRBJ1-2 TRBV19 CASSLGGTINYGYTF
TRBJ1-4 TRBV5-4 CASSRRGFDEKLFF
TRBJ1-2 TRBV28 CASSSGNYGYTF
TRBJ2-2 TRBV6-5 CASRRPSGNTGELFF
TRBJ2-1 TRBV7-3 CASSLNRSDWGLDEQFF
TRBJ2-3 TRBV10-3 CAISGRASTDTQYF